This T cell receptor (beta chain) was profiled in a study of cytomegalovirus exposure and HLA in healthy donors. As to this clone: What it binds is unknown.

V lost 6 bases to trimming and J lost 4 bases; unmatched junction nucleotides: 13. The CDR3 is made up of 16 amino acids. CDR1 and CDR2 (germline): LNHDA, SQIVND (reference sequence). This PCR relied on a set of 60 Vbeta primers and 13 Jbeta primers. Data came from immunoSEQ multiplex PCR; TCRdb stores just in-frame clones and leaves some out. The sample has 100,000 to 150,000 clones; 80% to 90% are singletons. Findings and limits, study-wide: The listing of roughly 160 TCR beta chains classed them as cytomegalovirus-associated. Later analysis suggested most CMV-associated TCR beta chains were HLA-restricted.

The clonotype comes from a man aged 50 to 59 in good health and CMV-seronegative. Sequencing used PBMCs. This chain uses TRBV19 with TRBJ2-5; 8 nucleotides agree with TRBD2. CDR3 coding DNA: TGTGCCAGTAGCTTTCGATGGCGGGGGGCTAGAGAGACCCAGTACTTC. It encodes CASSFRWRGARETQYF.